Presented here are 13 T cell receptor beta chains from one specimen sequenced in a study of cytomegalovirus exposure and HLA in healthy donors (dated by TCRdb to the late 2010s). The library was produced with the immunoSEQ multiplex PCR assay. A mixture of 60 forward primers for TCR Vbeta segments and 13 reverse primers for TCR Jbeta segments was used in the multiplex PCR. TCRdb limited this immuneACCESS table to in-frame rearrangements with V and J called. A share of clones is missing; checked studies link under half to unresolved V genes, and the rest is unexplained. This sample lists 200,000 to 250,000 clones; more than 75% were detected once. Of the sample, about 1.2% is held by the ten largest clones. Sequencing was performed on PBMCs. The source of these receptors is a human donor in good health.

The chain uses TRBV5-1 and TRBJ2-5, with 13 bases lining up with TRBD2. The ends lost 4 bases at V and 4 bases at J; junction bases unmatched: 7. There are 16 residues in the CDR3. Germline CDR1 reads SGHRS; CDR2 reads YFSETQ. Here the CDR3 reads CASSPRLAGGLETQYF. The CDR3 nucleotides are TGCGCCAGCAGCCCAAGACTAGCGGGAGGCTTAGAGACCCAGTACTTC.

This clone was counted once. The V and J genes are TRBV5-6 and TRBJ2-7; 10 positions match TRBD2. Trimming removed 4 bases from V and 2 bases from J; junction bases left unmatched: 9. The CDR3 is 16 amino acids. Germline CDR1 is SGHDT and CDR2 is YYEEEE. Here the CDR3 reads CASSPSRAGGTYEQYF. The CDR3 DNA reads TGTGCCAGCAGCCCATCCCGAGCGGGGGGGACCTACGAGCAGTACTTC.

The CDR3 is CASSLASRSSYNEQFF. The DNA of the CDR3 is TGCGCCAGCAGCTTGGCCTCTAGGAGTTCCTACAATGAGCAGTTCTTC. The rearrangement links TRBV5-1 to TRBJ2-1; D gene uncertain. CDR3 length: 16 residues. Germline-derived CDR1 and CDR2 are SGHRS and YFSETQ. Between the trimmed V and J ends, which lost 0 bases and 1 base, there was a span of 11 bases. Variable domain in full (rest from reference TRBV5-1 and TRBJ2-1): KAGVTQTPRYLIKTRGQQVTLSCSPISGHRSVSWYQQTPGQGLQFLFEYFSETQRNKGNFPGRFSGRQFSNSRSEMNVSTLELGDSALYLCASSLASRSSYNEQFFGPGTRLTVL.

V usage is TRBV9 and J usage is TRBJ2-1, with D perhaps matching TRBD2 (5 bases). Trimming took off 1 base at V and 9 bases at J, with 14 bases between the two ends. CDR3 length equals 14 residues. Germline V CDR1 and CDR2: SGDLS, YYNGEE. The CDR3 is CASSVLAYQSEQFF. The CDR3 region has the DNA TGTGCCAGCAGCGTACTAGCTTATCAGAGTGAGCAGTTCTTC.

This clone was detected only once. The same CDR3 arises from other DNA sequences in this sample as well. The rearrangement links TRBV20-1 to TRBJ1-1, with a weak D call TRBD1 (5 bases). The V gene lost 5 bases and the J gene lost 5 bases, with 9 bases spanning the gap. This CDR3 is built from 11 residues. Germline V lookup: CDR1 DFQATT, CDR2 SNEGSKA (reference sequence). This chain's CDR3 is CSAGTGTEAFF. The CDR3 DNA sequence: TGCAGTGCTGGAACAGGAACTGAAGCTTTCTTT.

The chain couples TRBV9 to TRBJ2-7, with a tentative D call TRBD2 (6 bases). V shed 1 base and J shed 3 bases, with 11 bases lying between them. The CDR3 totals 14 residues. Germline V gene data show CDR1 as SGDLS and CDR2 as YYNGEE. The CDR3 DNA sequence: TGTGCCAGCAGCGTAAGTGGGACTCGCTACGAGCAGTACTTC. Its translation is CASSVSGTRYEQYF.

The rearrangement uses TRBV10-3 and TRBJ2-2, with 11 bases lining up with TRBD2. Germline V gene lookup returns CDR1 ENHRY and CDR2 SYGVKD. The trim removed 6 bases at V and 8 bases at J, leaving 11 bases unmatched. The CDR3 loop spans 16 amino acids. The CDR3 is CAISDSTSGSFGELFF. CDR3 bases: TGTGCCATCAGCGACAGCACTAGCGGGAGTTTTGGGGAGCTGTTTTTT.

This clone has a handful of counts. The V and J genes are TRBV28 and TRBJ2-5; D is possibly TRBD1 (7 bases). Germline values: CDR1 MDHEN, CDR2 SYDVKM. The CDR3 runs 16 residues. V gave up 2 bases and J gave up 3 bases, with 16 bases separating them. In nucleotides, the CDR3 is TGTGCCAGCAGTTTAGGTTTAGGCAGGGGGGAAGAGACCCAGTACTTC. Protein sequence: CASSLGLGRGEETQYF.

The chain couples TRBV4-2 to TRBJ1-2, with 7 positions matching TRBD1. CDR3 length: 17 residues. Germline CDR1 is LGHNA and CDR2 is YNFKEQ. Trimming removed 3 bases from V and 3 bases from J; junction bases left unmatched: 13. The CDR3 reads CASSHHGKGAADYGYTF. CDR3 bases: TGTGCCAGCAGCCACCATGGAAAGGGGGCAGCGGACTATGGCTACACCTTC.

This clone was observed a handful of times. The rearrangement uses TRBV27 and TRBJ2-7; D is possibly TRBD1 (5 bases). The CDR3 is 13 residues long. Trimming removed 4 bases at V and 4 bases at J, with 11 bases between. Per germline, CDR1 MNHEY and CDR2 SMNVEV (reference sequence). This CDR3 reads CASSSGQIYEQYF. In DNA form, the CDR3 reads TGTGCCAGCAGTTCAGGACAAATATACGAGCAGTACTTC.

The genes are TRBV7-3 and TRBJ2-2; a possible D gene is TRBD2 (6 bases). The V end was cut by 5 bases, the J end by 0 bases, with 10 bases between. Germline values: CDR1 SGHTA, CDR2 FQGTGA. The length of the CDR3 is 15 residues. CDR3 residues: CASSAGLANTGELFF. For the CDR3, the DNA is TGTGCCAGCAGCGCGGGACTCGCGAACACCGGGGAGCTGTTTTTT.

This chain joins TRBV5-1 and TRBJ1-4; TRBD1 aligns across 7 bases. Germline V CDR1 and CDR2: SGHRS, YFSETQ. This CDR3 has 16 amino acids. Trimming removed 3 bases from V and 5 bases from J; junction bases left unmatched: 10. This chain's CDR3 is CASSSTPQGGNEKLFF. CDR3 nucleotide sequence: TGCGCCAGCAGCTCGACTCCCCAGGGGGGCAATGAAAAACTGTTTTTT. Using reference TRBV5-1 and TRBJ1-4 for the parts outside the CDR3, the full variable domain is KAGVTQTPRYLIKTRGQQVTLSCSPISGHRSVSWYQQTPGQGLQFLFEYFSETQRNKGNFPGRFSGRQFSNSRSEMNVSTLELGDSALYLCASSSTPQGGNEKLFFGSGTQLSVL.

V gene TRBV6-4 combines with J gene TRBJ1-5, with D tentatively TRBD1 (6 bases). Germline lookup yields CDR1 MRHNA and CDR2 SNTAGT. V gave up 4 bases and J gave up 4 bases, with 20 bases separating them. CDR3 length: 17 amino acids. The DNA for the CDR3 is TGTGCCAGCAGTGGGCTCGGTGTTAGGGGGGGAAATCAGCCCCAGCATTTT. Amino acids: CASSGLGVRGGNQPQHF.